This entry describes one TCR beta chain. These data belong to a study of blood T cell repertoires in COVID-19. The CDR3 contains 14 residues. Germline-derived CDR1 and CDR2 are LNHDA and SQIVND (reference sequence). V was shortened by 5 bases and J by 2 bases, with 12 bases between the two germline ends. The repertoire was sequenced with immunoSEQ multiplex PCR; TCRdb's copy has only in-frame clones and lacks some. Among about 69,000 clones listed, approximately 78% were seen once. This TCR was sampled from a human donor in a cohort sampled during active COVID-19. The V and J genes are TRBV19 and TRBJ2-5; maybe TRBD1 (5 bases). The specimen was peripheral blood. CDR3 bases: TGTGCCAGTAGTCCGTGGGGCTCGCAAGAGACCCAGTACTTC. Encoded protein: CASSPWGSQETQYF. The whole variable domain, filled in from reference TRBV19 and TRBJ2-5, reads DGGITQSPKYLFRKEGQNVTLSCEQNLNHDAMYWYRQDPGQGLRLIYYSQIVNDFQKGDIAEGYSVSREKKESFPLTVTSAQKNPTAFYLCASSPWGSQETQYFGPGTRLLVL.